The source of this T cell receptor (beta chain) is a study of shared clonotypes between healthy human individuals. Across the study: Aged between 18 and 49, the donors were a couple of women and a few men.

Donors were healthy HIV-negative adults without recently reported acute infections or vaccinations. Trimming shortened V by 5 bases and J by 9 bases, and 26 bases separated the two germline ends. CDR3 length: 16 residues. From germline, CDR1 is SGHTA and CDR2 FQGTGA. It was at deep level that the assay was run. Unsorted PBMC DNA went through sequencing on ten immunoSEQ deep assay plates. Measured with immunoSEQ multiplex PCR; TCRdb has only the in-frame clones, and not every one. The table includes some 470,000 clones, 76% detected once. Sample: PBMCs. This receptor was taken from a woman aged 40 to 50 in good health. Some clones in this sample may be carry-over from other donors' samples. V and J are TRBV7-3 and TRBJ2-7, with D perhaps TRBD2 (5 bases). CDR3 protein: CASSLAYEASLRRQYF. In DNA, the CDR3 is TGTGCCAGCAGCCTAGCTTATGAGGCATCCCTACGACGGCAGTACTTC.